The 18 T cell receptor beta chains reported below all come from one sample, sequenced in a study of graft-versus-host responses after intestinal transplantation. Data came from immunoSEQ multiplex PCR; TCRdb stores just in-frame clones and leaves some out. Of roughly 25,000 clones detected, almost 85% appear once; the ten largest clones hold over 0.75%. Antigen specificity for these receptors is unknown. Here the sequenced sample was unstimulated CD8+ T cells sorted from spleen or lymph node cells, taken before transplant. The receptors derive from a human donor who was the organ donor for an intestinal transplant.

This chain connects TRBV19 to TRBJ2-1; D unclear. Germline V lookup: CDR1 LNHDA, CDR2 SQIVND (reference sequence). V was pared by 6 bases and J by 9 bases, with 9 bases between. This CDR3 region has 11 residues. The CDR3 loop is CASRYSVEQFF. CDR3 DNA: TGTGCCAGTAGGTACTCGGTTGAGCAGTTCTTC.

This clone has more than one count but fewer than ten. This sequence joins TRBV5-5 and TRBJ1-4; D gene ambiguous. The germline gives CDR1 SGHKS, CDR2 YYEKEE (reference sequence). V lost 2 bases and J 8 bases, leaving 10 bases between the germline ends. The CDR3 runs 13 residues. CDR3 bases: TGTGCCAGCAGCTTAGACATTCAAGAAAAACTGTTTTTT. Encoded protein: CASSLDIQEKLFF.

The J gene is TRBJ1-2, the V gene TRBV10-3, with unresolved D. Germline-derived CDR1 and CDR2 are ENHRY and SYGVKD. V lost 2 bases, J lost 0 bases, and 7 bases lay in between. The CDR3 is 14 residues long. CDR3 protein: CAISEAGTNYGYTF. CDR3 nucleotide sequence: TGTGCCATCAGTGAGGCCGGAACTAACTATGGCTACACCTTC.

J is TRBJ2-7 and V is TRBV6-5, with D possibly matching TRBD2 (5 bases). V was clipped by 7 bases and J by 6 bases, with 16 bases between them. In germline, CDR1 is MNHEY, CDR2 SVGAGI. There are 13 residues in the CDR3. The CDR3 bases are TGTGCCAGCACTGACCTAATGGGGAGCGAGCAGTACTTC. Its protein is CASTDLMGSEQYF.

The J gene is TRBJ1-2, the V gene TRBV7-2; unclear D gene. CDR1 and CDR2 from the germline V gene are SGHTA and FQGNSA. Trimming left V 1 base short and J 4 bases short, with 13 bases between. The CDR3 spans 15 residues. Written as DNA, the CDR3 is TGTGCCAGCAGCTTAGGAAGGATGGACGGCTATGGCTACACCTTC. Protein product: CASSLGRMDGYGYTF.

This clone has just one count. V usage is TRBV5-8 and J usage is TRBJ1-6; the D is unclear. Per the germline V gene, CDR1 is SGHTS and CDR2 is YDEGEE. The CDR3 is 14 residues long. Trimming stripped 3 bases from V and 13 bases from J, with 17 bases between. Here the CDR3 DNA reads TGTGCCAGCAGCTGGACCAAGGACGGTGGGCCCCTCCACTTT. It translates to CASSWTKDGGPLHF.

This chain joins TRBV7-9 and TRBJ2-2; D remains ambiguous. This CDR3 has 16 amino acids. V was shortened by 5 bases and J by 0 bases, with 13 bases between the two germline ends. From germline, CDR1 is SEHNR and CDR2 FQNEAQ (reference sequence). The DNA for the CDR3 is TGTGCCAGCAGCCCGTCACAAAGGACGAACACCGGGGAGCTGTTTTTT. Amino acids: CASSPSQRTNTGELFF. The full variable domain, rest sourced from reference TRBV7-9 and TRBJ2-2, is DTGVSQNPRHKITKRGQNVTFRCDPISEHNRLYWYRQTLGQGPEFLTYFQNEAQLEKSRLLSDRFSAERPKGSFSTLEIQRTEQGDSAMYLCASSPSQRTNTGELFFGEGSRLTVL.

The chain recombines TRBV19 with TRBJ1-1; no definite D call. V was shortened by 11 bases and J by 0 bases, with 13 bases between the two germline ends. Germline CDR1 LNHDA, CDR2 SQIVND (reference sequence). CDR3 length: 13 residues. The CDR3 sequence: CACDWGMNTEAFF. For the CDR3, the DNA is TGTGCCTGCGATTGGGGAATGAACACTGAAGCTTTCTTT.

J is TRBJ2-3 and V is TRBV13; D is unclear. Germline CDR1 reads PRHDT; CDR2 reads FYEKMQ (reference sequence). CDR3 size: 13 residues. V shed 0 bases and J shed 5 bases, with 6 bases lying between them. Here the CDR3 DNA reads TGTGCCAGCAGCTTAGGCCGGAGAGATACGCAGTATTTT. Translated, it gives CASSLGRRDTQYF. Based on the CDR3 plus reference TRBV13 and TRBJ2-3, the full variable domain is AAGVIQSPRHLIKEKRETATLKCYPIPRHDTVYWYQQGPGQDPQFLISFYEKMQSDKGSIPDRFSAQQFSDYHSELNMSSLELGDSALYFCASSLGRRDTQYFGPGTRLTVL.

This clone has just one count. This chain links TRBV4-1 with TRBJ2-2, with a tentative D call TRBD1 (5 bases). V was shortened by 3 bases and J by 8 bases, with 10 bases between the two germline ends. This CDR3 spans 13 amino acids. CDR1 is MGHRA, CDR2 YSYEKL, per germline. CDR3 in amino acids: CASSQTQEGELFF. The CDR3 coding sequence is TGCGCCAGCAGCCAGACACAGGAAGGGGAGCTGTTTTTT.

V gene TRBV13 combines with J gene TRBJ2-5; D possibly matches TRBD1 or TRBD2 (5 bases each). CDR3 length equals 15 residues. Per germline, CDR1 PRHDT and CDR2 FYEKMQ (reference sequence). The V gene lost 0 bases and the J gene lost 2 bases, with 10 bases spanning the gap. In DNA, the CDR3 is TGTGCCAGCAGCTTAGGGGGGGAGAGTCAAGAGACCCAGTACTTC. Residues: CASSLGGESQETQYF.

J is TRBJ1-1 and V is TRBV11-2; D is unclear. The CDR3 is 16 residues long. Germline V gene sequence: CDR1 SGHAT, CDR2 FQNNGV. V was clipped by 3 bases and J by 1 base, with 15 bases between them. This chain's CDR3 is CASSFSSWSSNTEAFF. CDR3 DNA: TGTGCCAGCAGCTTTTCGTCCTGGAGCTCGAACACTGAAGCTTTCTTT.

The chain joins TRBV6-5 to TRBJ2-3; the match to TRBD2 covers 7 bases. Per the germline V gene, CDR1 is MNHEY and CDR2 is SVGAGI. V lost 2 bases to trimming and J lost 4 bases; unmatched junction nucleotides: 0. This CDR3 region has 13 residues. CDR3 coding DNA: TGTGCCAGCAGTTACGGGGGGGCAGATACGCAGTATTTT. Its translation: CASSYGGADTQYF.

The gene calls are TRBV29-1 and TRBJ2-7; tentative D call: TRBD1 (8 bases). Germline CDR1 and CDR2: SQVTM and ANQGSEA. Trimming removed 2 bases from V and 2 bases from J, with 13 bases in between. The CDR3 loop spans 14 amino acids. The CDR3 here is CSVETTGGAYEQYF. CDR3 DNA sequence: TGCAGCGTTGAAACTACAGGGGGGGCCTACGAGCAGTACTTC.

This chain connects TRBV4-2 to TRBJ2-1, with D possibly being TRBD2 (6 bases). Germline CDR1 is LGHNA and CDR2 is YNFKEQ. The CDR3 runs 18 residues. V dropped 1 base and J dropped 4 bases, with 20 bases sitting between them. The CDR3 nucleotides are TGTGCCAGCAGCCAAGTCGGTGGTGCGGGGCACTCTTACAATGAGCAGTTCTTC. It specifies CASSQVGGAGHSYNEQFF.

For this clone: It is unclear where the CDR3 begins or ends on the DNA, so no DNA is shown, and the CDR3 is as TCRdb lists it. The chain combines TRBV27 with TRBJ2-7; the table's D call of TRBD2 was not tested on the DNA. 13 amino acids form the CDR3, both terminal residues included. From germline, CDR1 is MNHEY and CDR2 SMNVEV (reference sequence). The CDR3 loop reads CASSFGAGNGEYF.

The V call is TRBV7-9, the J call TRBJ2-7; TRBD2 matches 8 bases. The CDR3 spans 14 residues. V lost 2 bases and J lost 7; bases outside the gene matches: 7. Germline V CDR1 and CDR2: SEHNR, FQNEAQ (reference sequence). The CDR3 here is CASSLNGGAWEQYF. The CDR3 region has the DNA TGTGCCAGCAGCTTAAACGGGGGGGCCTGGGAGCAGTACTTC. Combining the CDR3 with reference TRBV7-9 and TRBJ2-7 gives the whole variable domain DTGVSQNPRHKITKRGQNVTFRCDPISEHNRLYWYRQTLGQGPEFLTYFQNEAQLEKSRLLSDRFSAERPKGSFSTLEIQRTEQGDSAMYLCASSLNGGAWEQYFGPGTRLTVT.

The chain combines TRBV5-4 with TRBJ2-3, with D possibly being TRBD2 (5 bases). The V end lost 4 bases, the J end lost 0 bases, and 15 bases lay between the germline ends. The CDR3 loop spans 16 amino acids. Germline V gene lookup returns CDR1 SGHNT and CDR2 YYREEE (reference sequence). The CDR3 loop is CASSGPRGSSTDTQYF. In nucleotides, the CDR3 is TGTGCCAGCAGCGGCCCACGAGGGAGTAGCACAGATACGCAGTATTTT.